A selection of T cell receptor beta chains follows, all from one sample in a study of blood T cell repertoires in COVID-19. Data came from immunoSEQ multiplex PCR; TCRdb stores just in-frame clones and leaves some out. The data hold fewer than 400,000 clones, with 85% to 90% observed a single time. The sample comprised peripheral blood. These receptors were taken from a woman in her twenties or thirties with COVID-19, enrolled during active disease. The CDR3 runs from the conserved cysteine through the conserved F or W. Fields, in order: CDR3 length, V gene, clone size, D gene, J gene, CDR3 DNA, CDR3 protein. D genes are given only for firm matches. Where a row states a size, it is once, few, many or the class of an expanded clone; other rows omit it.

len: 14
v_gene: TRBV27
abundance: .
d_gene: .
j_gene: TRBJ1-5
CDR3nt: TGTGCCAGCAGTTTATTTCAGGGGAATCAGCCCCAGCATTTT
CDR3aa: CASSLFQGNQPQHF

len: 14
v_gene: TRBV2
abundance: .
d_gene: .
j_gene: TRBJ2-2
CDR3nt: TGTGCCAGCAGTGTTGGAGGGGCCGCCGGGGAGCTGTTTTTT
CDR3aa: CASSVGGAAGELFF

len: 10
v_gene: TRBV3-1/TRBV3-2
abundance: .
d_gene: .
j_gene: TRBJ1-3
CDR3nt: TGTGCCCTCCCTGGAAACACCATATATTTT
CDR3aa: CALPGNTIYF

len: 12
v_gene: TRBV7-2
abundance: .
d_gene: .
j_gene: TRBJ1-5
CDR3nt: TGTGCCAGCAGCTTGCAGGGGCAGCCCCAGCATTTT
CDR3aa: CASSLQGQPQHF

len: 15
v_gene: TRBV13
abundance: .
d_gene: TRBD2
j_gene: TRBJ2-1
CDR3nt: TGTGCCAGCAGCTCAACTAGCGGGAATGTCAATGAGCAGTTCTTC
CDR3aa: CASSSTSGNVNEQFF

len: 16
v_gene: TRBV28
abundance: .
d_gene: .
j_gene: TRBJ1-1
CDR3nt: TGTGCCAGCAGAAACCGCCGGGGGGGATCGAACACTGAAGCTTTCTTT
CDR3aa: CASRNRRGGSNTEAFF

len: 18
v_gene: TRBV10-3
abundance: .
d_gene: TRBD2
j_gene: TRBJ2-3
CDR3nt: TGTGCCACCCTTTCCGGACCCGGCGGGGGTCGGGGCACAGATACGCAGTATTTT
CDR3aa: CATLSGPGGGRGTDTQYF

len: 14
v_gene: TRBV7-9
abundance: .
d_gene: TRBD1
j_gene: TRBJ1-1
CDR3nt: TGTGCCAGCAGCTTAGAGACAGGGTTGACTGAAGCTTTCTTT
CDR3aa: CASSLETGLTEAFF

len: 16
v_gene: TRBV29-1
abundance: .
d_gene: TRBD1
j_gene: TRBJ1-4
CDR3nt: TGCAGCCCGAGCGATTATAAGGGACAGAAAAATGAAAAACTGTTTTTT
CDR3aa: CSPSDYKGQKNEKLFF

len: 17
v_gene: TRBV2
abundance: once
d_gene: TRBD2
j_gene: TRBJ2-1
CDR3nt: TGTGCCATCCTGGGACAGGGTCTAGCGGGAGGCGGCAATGAGCAGTTCTTC
CDR3aa: CAILGQGLAGGGNEQFF

len: 15
v_gene: TRBV19
abundance: .
d_gene: .
j_gene: TRBJ1-6
CDR3nt: TGTGCCAGTAGTATGAGACTAGGGTTGGATTCACCCCTCCACTTT
CDR3aa: CASSMRLGLDSPLHF

len: 15
v_gene: TRBV5-1
abundance: .
d_gene: .
j_gene: TRBJ2-2
CDR3nt: TGCGCCAGCAGCTTGGCCCAGTTGTCCACCGGGGAGCTGTTTTTT
CDR3aa: CASSLAQLSTGELFF

len: 17
v_gene: TRBV7-8
abundance: .
d_gene: .
j_gene: TRBJ2-2
CDR3nt: TGTGCCAGCAGCCTCAGCTATGGGACTGTGAACACCGGGGAGCTGTTTTTT
CDR3aa: CASSLSYGTVNTGELFF

len: 15
v_gene: TRBV28
abundance: .
d_gene: TRBD2
j_gene: TRBJ2-1
CDR3nt: TGTGCCAGCAGTCCGACTAGCGGCTTGAACAATGAGCAGTTCTTC
CDR3aa: CASSPTSGLNNEQFF

len: 13
v_gene: TRBV6-6
abundance: .
d_gene: .
j_gene: TRBJ1-3
CDR3nt: TGTGCCAGCAACCAGGGTTCTGGAAACACCATATATTTT
CDR3aa: CASNQGSGNTIYF

len: 15
v_gene: TRBV9
abundance: .
d_gene: .
j_gene: TRBJ2-3
CDR3nt: TGTGCCAGCAGCGTCTCTAGCGCGGCCACAGATACGCAGTATTTT
CDR3aa: CASSVSSAATDTQYF

len: 15
v_gene: TRBV11-2
abundance: .
d_gene: TRBD1
j_gene: TRBJ2-7
CDR3nt: TGTGCCAGCAGCTTTACCGGGACAGGGGGCGTCGAGCAGTACTTC
CDR3aa: CASSFTGTGGVEQYF

len: 12
v_gene: TRBV30
abundance: few
d_gene: .
j_gene: TRBJ1-2
CDR3nt: TGTGCCTGGAGTGTGGGGGGATATGGCTACACCTTC
CDR3aa: CAWSVGGYGYTF

len: 14
v_gene: TRBV5-4
abundance: .
d_gene: .
j_gene: TRBJ2-7
CDR3nt: TGTGCCAGCAGCTTGGACAGCTCCCTGTACGAGCAGTACTTC
CDR3aa: CASSLDSSLYEQYF

len: 15
v_gene: TRBV19
abundance: .
d_gene: .
j_gene: TRBJ2-3
CDR3nt: TGTGCCAGTAGTCTGGACATCTCTAGCACAGATACGCAGTATTTT
CDR3aa: CASSLDISSTDTQYF

len: 14
v_gene: TRBV2
abundance: .
d_gene: .
j_gene: TRBJ2-5
CDR3nt: TGTGCCAGCAGCTCATTGGGGGAGGGGGTGACCCAGTACTTC
CDR3aa: CASSSLGEGVTQYF

len: 13
v_gene: TRBV25-1
abundance: .
d_gene: .
j_gene: TRBJ1-1
CDR3nt: TGTGCCAGCAGTGACGGAGGACGCACTGAAGCTTTCTTT
CDR3aa: CASSDGGRTEAFF

len: 15
v_gene: TRBV7-8
abundance: .
d_gene: .
j_gene: TRBJ2-3
CDR3nt: TGTGCCAGCAGCGCGGACAGCCAGTTCACAGATACGCAGTATTTT
CDR3aa: CASSADSQFTDTQYF

len: 11
v_gene: TRBV12-3/TRBV12-4
abundance: .
d_gene: .
j_gene: TRBJ1-2
CDR3nt: TGTGCCAGCAGTCAGCGGGATGGCTACACCTTC
CDR3aa: CASSQRDGYTF

len: 16
v_gene: TRBV11-2
abundance: .
d_gene: .
j_gene: TRBJ1-4
CDR3nt: TGTGCCAGCAGCTCTCAAGGGGGGGGATATAATGAAAAACTGTTTTTT
CDR3aa: CASSSQGGGYNEKLFF

len: 19
v_gene: TRBV18
abundance: .
d_gene: TRBD2
j_gene: TRBJ2-1
CDR3nt: TGTGCCAGCTCACCACGTTCTAGCGGGAGGCTGAGCTCCTACAATGAGCAGTTCTTC
CDR3aa: CASSPRSSGRLSSYNEQFF

len: 15
v_gene: TRBV4-2
abundance: once
d_gene: .
j_gene: TRBJ1-1
CDR3nt: TGTGCCAGCAGCCAAGGGGAGGGATTAAACACTGAAGCTTTCTTT
CDR3aa: CASSQGEGLNTEAFF

len: 15
v_gene: TRBV11-2
abundance: .
d_gene: TRBD1
j_gene: TRBJ2-1
CDR3nt: TGTGCCAGCAGCTCGCACGGGACAGGGTACAATGAGCAGTTCTTC
CDR3aa: CASSSHGTGYNEQFF

len: 16
v_gene: TRBV9
abundance: .
d_gene: TRBD2
j_gene: TRBJ2-1
CDR3nt: TGTGCCAGCAGCGTAGCTAGCGGGAGGATTTACAATGAGCAGTTCTTC
CDR3aa: CASSVASGRIYNEQFF

len: 14
v_gene: TRBV7-8
abundance: .
d_gene: TRBD2
j_gene: TRBJ2-7
CDR3nt: TGTGCCAGCAGCTTAGGAGCGGGGGCTTCCGAGCAGTACTTC
CDR3aa: CASSLGAGASEQYF

len: 13
v_gene: TRBV30
abundance: .
d_gene: .
j_gene: TRBJ1-4
CDR3nt: TGTGCCTGGGGACAGTCAACTAATGAAAAACTGTTTTTT
CDR3aa: CAWGQSTNEKLFF

len: 16
v_gene: TRBV27
abundance: .
d_gene: TRBD1
j_gene: TRBJ1-1
CDR3nt: TGTGCCAGCAGTCAAGGACAGGGGGGTCGGTACACTGAAGCTTTCTTT
CDR3aa: CASSQGQGGRYTEAFF

len: 13
v_gene: TRBV27
abundance: .
d_gene: TRBD1
j_gene: TRBJ1-2
CDR3nt: TGTGCCAGCAGTTTAGGGACAGGGTTTGGCTACACCTTC
CDR3aa: CASSLGTGFGYTF

len: 13
v_gene: TRBV2
abundance: .
d_gene: .
j_gene: TRBJ2-5
CDR3nt: TGTGCCAGCAGGAAGGACAGTTTAAAGACCCAGTACTTC
CDR3aa: CASRKDSLKTQYF

len: 15
v_gene: TRBV18
abundance: .
d_gene: TRBD2
j_gene: TRBJ2-7
CDR3nt: TGTGCCAGCTCACAGGCGGGAGGGATGTCCTACGAGCAGTACTTC
CDR3aa: CASSQAGGMSYEQYF

len: 18
v_gene: TRBV19
abundance: .
d_gene: .
j_gene: TRBJ1-1
CDR3nt: TGTGCCAGTAGTATGGGCAAAGGAGGCGGGTGGTCGAACACTGAAGCTTTCTTT
CDR3aa: CASSMGKGGGWSNTEAFF

len: 15
v_gene: TRBV7-6
abundance: .
d_gene: TRBD1
j_gene: TRBJ1-6
CDR3nt: TGTGCCAGCAGCTTGACAGGGGGTATCAATTCACCCCTCCACTTT
CDR3aa: CASSLTGGINSPLHF

len: 17
v_gene: TRBV10-3
abundance: .
d_gene: .
j_gene: TRBJ1-3
CDR3nt: TGTGCCATCAGTCAACCTCGGGGGGGTACCTCTGGAAACACCATATATTTT
CDR3aa: CAISQPRGGTSGNTIYF

len: 16
v_gene: TRBV6-4
abundance: .
d_gene: TRBD2
j_gene: TRBJ2-3
CDR3nt: TGTGCCAGCAGTGACTCGATCGGGAGGGGCACAGATACGCAGTATTTT
CDR3aa: CASSDSIGRGTDTQYF

len: 15
v_gene: TRBV3-1/TRBV3-2
abundance: .
d_gene: .
j_gene: TRBJ2-7
CDR3nt: TGTGCCAGCAGCCGAGAGCCCACCAGCTCCTACGAGCAGTACTTC
CDR3aa: CASSREPTSSYEQYF

len: 14
v_gene: TRBV24-1
abundance: .
d_gene: TRBD2
j_gene: TRBJ2-3
CDR3nt: TGTGCCACCAGTGACGATGCGGGGGGAGATACGCAGTATTTT
CDR3aa: CATSDDAGGDTQYF

len: 14
v_gene: TRBV28
abundance: .
d_gene: .
j_gene: TRBJ2-6
CDR3nt: TGTGCCAGCAGCCTGACAAATCGGGCCAACGTCCTGACTTTC
CDR3aa: CASSLTNRANVLTF

len: 15
v_gene: TRBV18
abundance: .
d_gene: TRBD1
j_gene: TRBJ1-2
CDR3nt: TGTGCCAGCTCACCAGAAAGCACAGGGGGCTATGGCTACACCTTC
CDR3aa: CASSPESTGGYGYTF

len: 15
v_gene: TRBV5-4
abundance: .
d_gene: TRBD1
j_gene: TRBJ1-2
CDR3nt: TGTGCCAGCAGCATAACTAGACAGGGGGCCGATGGCTACACCTTC
CDR3aa: CASSITRQGADGYTF

len: 14
v_gene: TRBV2
abundance: .
d_gene: TRBD2
j_gene: TRBJ2-5
CDR3nt: TGTGCCAGCAGCCTCGGACTAGAAGCGCGAACCCAGTACTTC
CDR3aa: CASSLGLEARTQYF